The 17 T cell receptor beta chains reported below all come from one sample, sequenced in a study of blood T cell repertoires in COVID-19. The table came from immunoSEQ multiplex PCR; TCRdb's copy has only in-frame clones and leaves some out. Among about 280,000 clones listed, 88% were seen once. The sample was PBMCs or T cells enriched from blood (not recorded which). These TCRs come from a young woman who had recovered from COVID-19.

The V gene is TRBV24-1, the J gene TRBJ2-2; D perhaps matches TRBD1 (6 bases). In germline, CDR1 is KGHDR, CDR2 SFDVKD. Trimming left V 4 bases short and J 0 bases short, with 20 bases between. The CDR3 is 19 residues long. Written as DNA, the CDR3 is TGTGCCACCAGTGACCGACCCGGGACACCCGGGACGAACACCGGGGAGCTGTTTTTT. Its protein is CATSDRPGTPGTNTGELFF.

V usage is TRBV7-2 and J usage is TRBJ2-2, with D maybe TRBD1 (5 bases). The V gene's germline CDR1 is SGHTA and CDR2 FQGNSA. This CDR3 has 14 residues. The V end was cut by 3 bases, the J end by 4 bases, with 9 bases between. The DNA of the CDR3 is TGTGCCAGCAGCTTGATACAGGTCACCGGGGAGCTGTTTTTT. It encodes CASSLIQVTGELFF.

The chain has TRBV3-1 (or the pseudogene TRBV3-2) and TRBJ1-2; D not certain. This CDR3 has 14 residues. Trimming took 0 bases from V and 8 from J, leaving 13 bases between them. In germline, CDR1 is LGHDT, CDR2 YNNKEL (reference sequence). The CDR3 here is CASSQEGGVGGYTF. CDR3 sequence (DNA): TGTGCCAGCAGCCAAGAAGGCGGGGTAGGAGGCTACACCTTC.

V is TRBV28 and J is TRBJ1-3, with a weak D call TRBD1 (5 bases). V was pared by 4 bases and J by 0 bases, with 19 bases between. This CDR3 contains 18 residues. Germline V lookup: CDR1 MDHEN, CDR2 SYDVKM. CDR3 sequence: CASSSRQPRAISGNTIYF. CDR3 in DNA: TGTGCCAGCAGTTCCCGACAGCCCCGGGCCATCTCTGGAAACACCATATATTTT.

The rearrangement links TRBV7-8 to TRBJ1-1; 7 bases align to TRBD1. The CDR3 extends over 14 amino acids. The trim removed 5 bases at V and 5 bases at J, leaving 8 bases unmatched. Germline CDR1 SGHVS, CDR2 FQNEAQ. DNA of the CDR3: TGTGCCAGCAGCCGAGGGACAGCCCAGACTGAAGCTTTCTTT. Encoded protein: CASSRGTAQTEAFF.

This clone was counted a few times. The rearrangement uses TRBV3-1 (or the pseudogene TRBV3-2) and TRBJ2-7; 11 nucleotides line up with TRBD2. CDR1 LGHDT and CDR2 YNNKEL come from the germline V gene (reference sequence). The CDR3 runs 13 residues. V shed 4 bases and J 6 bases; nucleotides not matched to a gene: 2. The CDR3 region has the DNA TGTGCCAGCAGCCGGGGACTAGCGGCCGAGCAGTACTTC. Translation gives CASSRGLAAEQYF.

CDR3 nucleotides: TGTGCCACCAGCAGAGGCGGGGGGACAGGGCTGTACGAGCAGTACTTC. This encodes CATSRGGGTGLYEQYF. J is TRBJ2-7 and V is TRBV15; weak D call: TRBD1 (9 bases). From germline, CDR1 is LNHNV and CDR2 YYDKDF (reference sequence). Trimming shortened V by 1 base and J by 4 bases, and 17 bases separated the two germline ends. CDR3 size: 16 residues.

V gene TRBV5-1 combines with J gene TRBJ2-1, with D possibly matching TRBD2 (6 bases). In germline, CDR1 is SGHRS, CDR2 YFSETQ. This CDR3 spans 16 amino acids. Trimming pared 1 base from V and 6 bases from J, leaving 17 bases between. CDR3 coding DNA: TGCGCCAGCAGCTTGAGCAGCGGGCACCGCACCAATGAGCAGTTCTTC. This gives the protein CASSLSSGHRTNEQFF. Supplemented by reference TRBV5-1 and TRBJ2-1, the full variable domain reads KAGVTQTPRYLIKTRGQQVTLSCSPISGHRSVSWYQQTPGQGLQFLFEYFSETQRNKGNFPGRFSGRQFSNSRSEMNVSTLELGDSALYLCASSLSSGHRTNEQFFGPGTRLTVL.

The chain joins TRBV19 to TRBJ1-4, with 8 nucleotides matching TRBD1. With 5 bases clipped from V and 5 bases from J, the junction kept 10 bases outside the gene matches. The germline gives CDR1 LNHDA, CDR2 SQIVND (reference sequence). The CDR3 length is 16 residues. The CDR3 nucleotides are TGTGCCAGTAGTGACCAACCGGGACAGGCGAATGAAAAACTGTTTTTT. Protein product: CASSDQPGQANEKLFF.

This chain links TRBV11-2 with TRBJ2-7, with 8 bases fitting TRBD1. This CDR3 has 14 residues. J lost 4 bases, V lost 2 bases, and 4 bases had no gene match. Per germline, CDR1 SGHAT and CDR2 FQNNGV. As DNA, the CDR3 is TGTGCCAGCAGCTTATGGACAGGGCGATACGAGCAGTACTTC. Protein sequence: CASSLWTGRYEQYF.

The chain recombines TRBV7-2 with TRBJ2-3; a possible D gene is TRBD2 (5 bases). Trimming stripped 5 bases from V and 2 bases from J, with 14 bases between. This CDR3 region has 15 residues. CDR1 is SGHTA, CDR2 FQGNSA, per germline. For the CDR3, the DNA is TGTGCCAGCAGCCCTCCCCGGGAAACCACAGATACGCAGTATTTT. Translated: CASSPPRETTDTQYF.

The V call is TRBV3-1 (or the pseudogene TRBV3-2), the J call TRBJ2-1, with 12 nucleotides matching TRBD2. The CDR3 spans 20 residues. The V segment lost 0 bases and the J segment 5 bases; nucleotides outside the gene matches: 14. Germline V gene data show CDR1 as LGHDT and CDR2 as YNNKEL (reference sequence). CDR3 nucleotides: TGTGCCAGCAGCCAAGATTGGCTAGCGGGAGGGCCGATGCCCCACAATGAGCAGTTCTTC. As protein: CASSQDWLAGGPMPHNEQFF.

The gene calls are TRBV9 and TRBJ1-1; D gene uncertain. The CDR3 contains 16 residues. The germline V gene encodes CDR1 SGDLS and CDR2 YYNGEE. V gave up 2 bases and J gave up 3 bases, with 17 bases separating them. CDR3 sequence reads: CASSVGWRLSDTEAFF. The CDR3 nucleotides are TGTGCCAGCAGCGTCGGGTGGAGGTTGTCGGACACTGAAGCTTTCTTT.

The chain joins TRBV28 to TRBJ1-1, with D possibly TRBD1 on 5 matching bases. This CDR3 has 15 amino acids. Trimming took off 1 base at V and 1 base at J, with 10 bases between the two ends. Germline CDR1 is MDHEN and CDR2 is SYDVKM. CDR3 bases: TGTGCCAGCAGTTTATACGGGGGAAGGAACACTGAAGCTTTCTTT. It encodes CASSLYGGRNTEAFF. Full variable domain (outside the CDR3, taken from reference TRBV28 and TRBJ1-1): DVKVTQSSRYLVKRTGEKVFLECVQDMDHENMFWYRQDPGLGLRLIYFSYDVKMKEKGDIPEGYSVSREKKERFSLILESASTNQTSMYLCASSLYGGRNTEAFFGQGTRLTVV.

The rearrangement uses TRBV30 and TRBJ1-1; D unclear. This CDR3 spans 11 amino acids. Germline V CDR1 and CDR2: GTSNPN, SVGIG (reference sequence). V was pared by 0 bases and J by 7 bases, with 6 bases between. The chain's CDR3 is CAWSVGLEAFF. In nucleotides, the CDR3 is TGTGCCTGGAGTGTCGGACTTGAAGCTTTCTTT.

The CDR3 loop is CASGRGLGFVSEQFF. The DNA for the CDR3 is TGTGCCAGCGGCCGGGGACTAGGGTTTGTCAGTGAGCAGTTCTTC. This chain uses TRBV25-1 with TRBJ2-1; the match to TRBD2 covers 8 bases. J gave up 9 bases and V 8 bases, and 15 bases lay outside the gene matches. CDR3 length equals 15 residues. The germline gives CDR1 MGHDK, CDR2 SYGVNS. The complete variable domain, with remaining parts taken from reference TRBV25-1 and TRBJ2-1, reads EADIYQTPRYLVIGTGKKITLECSQTMGHDKMYWYQQDPGMELHLIHYSYGVNSTEKGDLSSESTVSRIRTEHFPLTLESARPSHTSQYLCASGRGLGFVSEQFFGPGTRLTVL.

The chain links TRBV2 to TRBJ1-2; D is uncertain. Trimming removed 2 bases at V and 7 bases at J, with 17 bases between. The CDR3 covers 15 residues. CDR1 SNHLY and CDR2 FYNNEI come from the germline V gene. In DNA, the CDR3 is TGTGCCAGCAGTGAATTGGCAGGCGAGGGAGGTGGCTACACCTTC. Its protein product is CASSELAGEGGGYTF.